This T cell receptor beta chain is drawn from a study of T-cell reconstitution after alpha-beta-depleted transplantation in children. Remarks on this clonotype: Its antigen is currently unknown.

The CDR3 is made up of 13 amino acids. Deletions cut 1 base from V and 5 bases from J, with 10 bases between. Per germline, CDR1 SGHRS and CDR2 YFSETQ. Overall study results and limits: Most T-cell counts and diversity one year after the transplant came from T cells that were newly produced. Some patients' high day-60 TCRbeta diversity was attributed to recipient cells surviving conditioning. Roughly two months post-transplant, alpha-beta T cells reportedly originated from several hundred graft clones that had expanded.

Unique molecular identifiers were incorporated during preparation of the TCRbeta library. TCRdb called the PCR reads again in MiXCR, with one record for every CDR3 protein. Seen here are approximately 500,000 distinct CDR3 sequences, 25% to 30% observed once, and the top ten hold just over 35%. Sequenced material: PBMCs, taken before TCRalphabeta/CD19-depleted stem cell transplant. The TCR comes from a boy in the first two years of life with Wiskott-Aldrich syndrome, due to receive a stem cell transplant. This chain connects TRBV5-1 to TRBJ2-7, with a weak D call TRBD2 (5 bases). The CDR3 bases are TGCGCCAGCAGCTTGATGGGAGACCACGAGCAGTACTTC. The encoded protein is CASSLMGDHEQYF.